The T cell receptor (beta chain) under discussion was sequenced for a study of T cells after yellow fever vaccination. In its sample, this clonotype was seen a few times. Its antigen is unidentified. V was trimmed by 5 bases and J by 8 bases, leaving 12 bases between them. The CDR3 spans 12 residues. Per the germline V gene, CDR1 is SGHTA and CDR2 is FQGTGA. Study findings and constraints: Clones that expanded after primary vaccination mostly reappeared after the booster (around 96% CD4, approximately 87% CD8). It was the secondary response that reached its peak faster, day 5 versus 15, but it was weaker.

TCRdb re-analysed the 5' RACE reads in MiXCR, keeping a single row per CDR3 protein. The sample carries 400,000 or so distinct CDR3 sequences, 11% recorded once. The chain recombines TRBV7-3 with TRBJ1-2; D gene unclear. The sequences come from PBMCs, collected on the day of the first yellow fever vaccination. The clonotype comes from a man aged 18 to 30 who received the YFV17D yellow fever vaccine. This CDR3 reads CASSQAGSGYTF. The DNA of the CDR3 is TGTGCCAGCAGCCAGGCGGGCTCCGGCTACACCTTC.